The 5 T cell receptor beta chains below all came from one sample that was sequenced in a study of T cell clonality in common variable immunodeficiency. Sequencing was performed with immunoSEQ multiplex PCR; in TCRdb, only in-frame clones are kept and a portion is missing. The specimen gives 40,000 to 50,000 clones without singletons; the ten biggest hold more than 9%. Sequenced sample: peripheral blood mononuclear cells. The receptors were gathered from a person between 18 and 75 years old in good health.

This clone was observed many times. Read coverage stops 3 residues before the CDR3 terminus; the germline J gene supplies the remainder. V and J are TRBV6-2 or TRBV6-3 and TRBJ1-1; D is undetermined. This CDR3 spans 14 amino acids. Trimming stripped 2 bases from V and 6 bases from J, with 13 bases between. Per the germline V gene, CDR1 is MNHEY and CDR2 is SVGEGT. CDR3 in amino acids: CASSYPGPGAEAFF. The sequenced CDR3 bases are TGTGCCAGCAGTTACCCGGGCCCCGGGGCTGAA.

This clone was picked up many times. The CDR3 goes on 3 residues after the read ends, and that part is filled in from the germline J gene. The J gene is TRBJ1-5, the V gene TRBV6-2 or TRBV6-3; 8 nucleotides line up with TRBD1. The V segment lost 6 bases and the J segment 6 bases; nucleotides outside the gene matches: 7. Germline-derived CDR1 and CDR2 are MNHEY and SVGEGT. CDR3 size: 14 residues. Partial CDR3 DNA: TGTGCCAGCAGCCTGACAGGGGAGGCTCAGCCC. As protein: CASSLTGEAQP. The whole CDR3 region reads CASSLTGEAQPQHF.

The table lists this clone with many counts. The read ends 3 residues before the CDR3 terminus; that terminus is restored from the germline J gene. The chain employs TRBV12-3 or TRBV12-4 and TRBJ1-2; no clear D gene. The CDR3 is 13 residues long. The V and J ends lost 1 base and 4 bases respectively, with 7 bases between them. The DNA read from the CDR3 is TGTGCCAGCAGTTTAGGGCAGATCTATGGC. This gives the protein CASSLGQIYG. The full CDR3 reads CASSLGQIYGYTF.

This clone appeared many times. The read terminates 3 residues ahead of where the CDR3 ends, so the germline J gene completes it. The chain has TRBV6-2 or TRBV6-3 and TRBJ2-2, with D hard to call. Germline-derived CDR1 and CDR2 are MNHEY and SVGEGT. CDR3 size: 13 residues. Between the trimmed V and J ends, which lost 5 bases and 8 bases, there was a span of 12 bases. The CDR3 sequence: CASSPFLPGELFF. The DNA read from the CDR3 is TGTGCCAGCAGTCCCTTTCTCCCGGGGGAG.

This clone showed up many times. The read comes to an end 3 residues before the CDR3 does, leaving the germline J gene to fill in the end. The J gene is TRBJ1-5, the V gene TRBV5-1; D not certain. Germline loops: CDR1 SGHRS, CDR2 YFSETQ. This CDR3 is built from 13 residues. Trimming took 4 bases from V and 5 from J, leaving 10 bases between them. The part of the CDR3 DNA that was read is TGCGCCAGCAGCCCAACCACTGATCAGCCC. Protein product: CASSPTTDQP. The full CDR3 reads CASSPTTDQPQHF.